Listed below are T cell receptor beta chains from one sample, sequenced in a study of blood T cell repertoires in COVID-19. Using immunoSEQ multiplex PCR, the repertoire was profiled, and TCRdb retains in-frame clones only, with some absent. The sample carries about 33,000 clones, about 90% recorded once. Sequenced material: peripheral blood. The receptors originated from a human donor with active COVID-19. The donor label of this sample is uncertain. Both conserved end residues are part of each CDR3. The D gene is left open where the match is weak. Expanded clones get a size class; other rows say once, few or many, or leave the size out.

len: 14
abundance: .
d_gene: .
j_gene: TRBJ2-7
v_gene: TRBV3-1/TRBV3-2
CDR3nt: TGTGCCAGCAGTCGACAGGCCTACTCCTACGAGCAGTACTTC
CDR3aa: CASSRQAYSYEQYF

len: 14
abundance: .
d_gene: .
j_gene: TRBJ2-3
v_gene: TRBV7-8
CDR3nt: TGTGCCAGCCTCTCCACGGAGTACACAGATACGCAGTATTTT
CDR3aa: CASLSTEYTDTQYF

len: 14
abundance: .
d_gene: TRBD1
j_gene: TRBJ1-5
v_gene: TRBV5-1
CDR3nt: TGCGCCAGCAGCTTTCAGGGGGGTGATCAGCCCCAGCATTTT
CDR3aa: CASSFQGGDQPQHF

len: 15
abundance: .
d_gene: .
j_gene: TRBJ2-3
v_gene: TRBV7-9
CDR3nt: TGTGCCAGCTCCACCTCCGGGCCCGGAGGAGATACGCAGTATTTT
CDR3aa: CASSTSGPGGDTQYF

len: 17
abundance: .
d_gene: TRBD2
j_gene: TRBJ2-3
v_gene: TRBV9
CDR3nt: TGTGCCAGCAGCGTCCGGACTAGCGGGAATCGACCAGATACGCAGTATTTT
CDR3aa: CASSVRTSGNRPDTQYF

len: 15
abundance: once
d_gene: TRBD2
j_gene: TRBJ2-7
v_gene: TRBV5-1
CDR3nt: TGCGCCAGCAGCTTGGGTGGACTAGCGGGTTACGAGCAGTACTTC
CDR3aa: CASSLGGLAGYEQYF

len: 13
abundance: .
d_gene: TRBD1
j_gene: TRBJ2-5
v_gene: TRBV28
CDR3nt: TGTGCCAGCAGAGGACAGGGTCGAGAGACCCAGTACTTC
CDR3aa: CASRGQGRETQYF

len: 14
abundance: once
d_gene: .
j_gene: TRBJ2-5
v_gene: TRBV29-1
CDR3nt: TGCAGCGGCCTGGGAGGCCTAGCGCCGGAGACCCAGTACTTC
CDR3aa: CSGLGGLAPETQYF

len: 15
abundance: .
d_gene: .
j_gene: TRBJ1-3
v_gene: TRBV21-1
CDR3nt: TGTGCCAGCAGCAACGCCTCGACAGGGGGAAACACCATATATTTT
CDR3aa: CASSNASTGGNTIYF

len: 16
abundance: .
d_gene: TRBD1
j_gene: TRBJ1-2
v_gene: TRBV11-2
CDR3nt: TGTGCCAGCAGCGATTTTAACAGGGGATCGAACTATGGCTACACCTTC
CDR3aa: CASSDFNRGSNYGYTF

len: 13
abundance: .
d_gene: .
j_gene: TRBJ2-4
v_gene: TRBV18
CDR3nt: TGTGCCAGCTCACCGGGGCCCAAAAACATTCAGTACTTC
CDR3aa: CASSPGPKNIQYF

len: 14
abundance: .
d_gene: TRBD1
j_gene: TRBJ2-3
v_gene: TRBV5-5
CDR3nt: TGTGCCAGCGGGAGACAGGGGAGCTCAGATACGCAGTATTTT
CDR3aa: CASGRQGSSDTQYF

len: 13
abundance: .
d_gene: TRBD1
j_gene: TRBJ1-2
v_gene: TRBV6-6
CDR3nt: TGTGCCAAACGACAGGGATCGAACTATGGCTACACCTTC
CDR3aa: CAKRQGSNYGYTF

len: 20
abundance: .
d_gene: TRBD1
j_gene: TRBJ2-6
v_gene: TRBV19
CDR3nt: TGTGCCAGTACTCTTAGGGGTACCGGGACAGGGGGCGCTGGGGCCAACGTCCTGACTTTC
CDR3aa: CASTLRGTGTGGAGANVLTF

len: 11
abundance: .
d_gene: .
j_gene: TRBJ1-2
v_gene: TRBV20-1
CDR3nt: TGCAGTGCTGAACATTCCAATGGCTACACCTTC
CDR3aa: CSAEHSNGYTF

len: 13
abundance: .
d_gene: .
j_gene: TRBJ1-2
v_gene: TRBV5-1
CDR3nt: TGCGCCAGCAGCTTGGAGCGCAGCTATGGCTACACCTTC
CDR3aa: CASSLERSYGYTF

len: 14
abundance: .
d_gene: .
j_gene: TRBJ2-7
v_gene: TRBV5-8
CDR3nt: TGTGCCAGCAGCCCGGTCAGGGTACCCTACGAGCAGTACTTC
CDR3aa: CASSPVRVPYEQYF

len: 12
abundance: .
d_gene: TRBD1
j_gene: TRBJ1-6
v_gene: TRBV6-5
CDR3nt: TGTGCCAGCAGGCAGGGGGCTTCACCCCTCCACTTT
CDR3aa: CASRQGASPLHF

len: 15
abundance: once
d_gene: .
j_gene: TRBJ2-7
v_gene: TRBV11-3
CDR3nt: TGTGCCAGCAGCTATAAGCGGGACATCTCCTACGAGCAGTACTTC
CDR3aa: CASSYKRDISYEQYF

len: 16
abundance: .
d_gene: .
j_gene: TRBJ2-3
v_gene: TRBV5-5
CDR3nt: TGTGCCAGCAGCCGGGCCTCCCTGCGGGTCACAGATACGCAGTATTTT
CDR3aa: CASSRASLRVTDTQYF

len: 15
abundance: .
d_gene: TRBD1
j_gene: TRBJ1-5
v_gene: TRBV15
CDR3nt: TGTGCCACCAGCAGAGATAGGGGGCAACACCAGCCCCAGCATTTT
CDR3aa: CATSRDRGQHQPQHF

len: 18
abundance: .
d_gene: TRBD2
j_gene: TRBJ2-1
v_gene: TRBV25-1
CDR3nt: TGTGCCAGCAGTGAATCCCTCCGGCTAGCGGGGGCCTACAATGAGCAGTTCTTC
CDR3aa: CASSESLRLAGAYNEQFF

len: 14
abundance: .
d_gene: TRBD1
j_gene: TRBJ2-5
v_gene: TRBV6-5
CDR3nt: TGTGCCAGCAGTTACCAGGGGGACCAAGAGACCCAGTACTTC
CDR3aa: CASSYQGDQETQYF

len: 14
abundance: few
d_gene: TRBD2
j_gene: TRBJ2-7
v_gene: TRBV5-1
CDR3nt: TGCGCCAGCAGCGCAGGGACTAGCGGCTACGAGCAGTACTTC
CDR3aa: CASSAGTSGYEQYF

len: 17
abundance: .
d_gene: TRBD2
j_gene: TRBJ2-3
v_gene: TRBV4-1
CDR3nt: TGCGCCAGCAGCCAAGATAGGGCTAGCGGAGCCACAGATACGCAGTATTTT
CDR3aa: CASSQDRASGATDTQYF

len: 13
abundance: .
d_gene: .
j_gene: TRBJ1-1
v_gene: TRBV19
CDR3nt: TGTGCCAGCGGGGATACTATAAACACTGAAGCTTTCTTT
CDR3aa: CASGDTINTEAFF

len: 18
abundance: once
d_gene: .
j_gene: TRBJ2-7
v_gene: TRBV21-1
CDR3nt: TGTGCCAGCAGCAAAGGGGGGAGGGGGATGGAGTATACCTACGAGCAGTACTTC
CDR3aa: CASSKGGRGMEYTYEQYF

len: 14
abundance: once
d_gene: TRBD1
j_gene: TRBJ1-5
v_gene: TRBV2
CDR3nt: TGTGCCAGCAGCGACAGGGTTCCCAATCAGCCCCAGCATTTT
CDR3aa: CASSDRVPNQPQHF

len: 17
abundance: .
d_gene: .
j_gene: TRBJ2-1
v_gene: TRBV11-1
CDR3nt: TGTGCCAGCAGCTTAGCCTTGGGTGAGGGTTCCTACAATGAGCAGTTCTTC
CDR3aa: CASSLALGEGSYNEQFF

len: 17
abundance: .
d_gene: .
j_gene: TRBJ2-7
v_gene: TRBV21-1
CDR3nt: TGTGCCAGCAGCGGAGGAATCAGGGGGCACACCTCCTACGAGCAGTACTTC
CDR3aa: CASSGGIRGHTSYEQYF

len: 16
abundance: .
d_gene: TRBD1
j_gene: TRBJ1-1
v_gene: TRBV4-3
CDR3nt: TGCGCCAGCAGCCAAGACGGCCCTACAGGGGTCACTGAAGCTTTCTTT
CDR3aa: CASSQDGPTGVTEAFF

len: 13
abundance: .
d_gene: .
j_gene: TRBJ2-7
v_gene: TRBV28
CDR3nt: TGTGCCAGCATAGCAGGGATCGGCTACGAGCAGTACTTC
CDR3aa: CASIAGIGYEQYF

len: 15
abundance: .
d_gene: .
j_gene: TRBJ2-3
v_gene: TRBV5-1
CDR3nt: TGCGCCAGCAGCTTGTTCGTATCTAGCACAGATACGCAGTATTTT
CDR3aa: CASSLFVSSTDTQYF

len: 15
abundance: few
d_gene: .
j_gene: TRBJ2-5
v_gene: TRBV27
CDR3nt: TGTGCCAGCAGTACCCGGGACACTCAACAAGAGACCCAGTACTTC
CDR3aa: CASSTRDTQQETQYF

len: 16
abundance: .
d_gene: TRBD1
j_gene: TRBJ2-5
v_gene: TRBV7-9
CDR3nt: TGTGCCAGCAGCCACCGGGACAGGGGCGTATCAGAGACCCAGTACTTC
CDR3aa: CASSHRDRGVSETQYF

len: 14
abundance: once
d_gene: .
j_gene: TRBJ1-1
v_gene: TRBV10-3
CDR3nt: TGTGCCATCAGTGAGCGACAGCAGAACACTGAAGCTTTCTTT
CDR3aa: CAISERQQNTEAFF

len: 16
abundance: .
d_gene: TRBD2
j_gene: TRBJ2-7
v_gene: TRBV5-1
CDR3nt: TGCGCCAGCAGCCCCACGGGACTAGCCAGATCAGGGGAGCAGTACTTC
CDR3aa: CASSPTGLARSGEQYF

len: 17
abundance: .
d_gene: .
j_gene: TRBJ1-1
v_gene: TRBV11-2
CDR3nt: TGTGCCAGCAGCTTAGATCCATCCCAGGGGTGGGGCACTGAAGCTTTCTTT
CDR3aa: CASSLDPSQGWGTEAFF

len: 15
abundance: .
d_gene: TRBD2
j_gene: TRBJ2-5
v_gene: TRBV27
CDR3nt: TGTGCCAGCAGTTCCGGGACTAGCCTTCGAGAGACCCAGTACTTC
CDR3aa: CASSSGTSLRETQYF

len: 13
abundance: .
d_gene: .
j_gene: TRBJ2-1
v_gene: TRBV12-3/TRBV12-4
CDR3nt: TGTGCCAGCATCGTGGACAGCGACAATGAGCAGTTCTTC
CDR3aa: CASIVDSDNEQFF

len: 15
abundance: .
d_gene: TRBD1
j_gene: TRBJ1-1
v_gene: TRBV6-5
CDR3nt: TGTGCCAGCAGTTACTCTGGGACAGTAAACACTGAAGCTTTCTTT
CDR3aa: CASSYSGTVNTEAFF

len: 15
abundance: .
d_gene: TRBD2
j_gene: TRBJ2-3
v_gene: TRBV19
CDR3nt: TGTGCCAGTAGTATTGTAGCGGGCAGCACAGATACGCAGTATTTT
CDR3aa: CASSIVAGSTDTQYF

len: 14
abundance: .
d_gene: .
j_gene: TRBJ1-2
v_gene: TRBV12-5
CDR3nt: TGTGCTAGTGGTCCCGACACTCTAAACTATGGCTACACCTTC
CDR3aa: CASGPDTLNYGYTF

len: 15
abundance: .
d_gene: TRBD2
j_gene: TRBJ2-3
v_gene: TRBV6-5
CDR3nt: TGTGCCAGCATTCCCGGGGGGGCCCAGGGAGATACGCAGTATTTT
CDR3aa: CASIPGGAQGDTQYF

len: 17
abundance: .
d_gene: TRBD1
j_gene: TRBJ2-3
v_gene: TRBV12-5
CDR3nt: TGTGCTAGTGGTTTGGGCCTTTCAGGGGGCGCGACAGATACGCAGTATTTT
CDR3aa: CASGLGLSGGATDTQYF

len: 18
abundance: .
d_gene: TRBD2
j_gene: TRBJ2-7
v_gene: TRBV13
CDR3nt: TGTGCCAGCAGCCCCACGGGGACTAGCGGGATGGAAGGGGACGAGCAGTACTTC
CDR3aa: CASSPTGTSGMEGDEQYF

len: 15
abundance: once
d_gene: TRBD2
j_gene: TRBJ2-3
v_gene: TRBV3-1/TRBV3-2
CDR3nt: TGTGCCAGCAGCCAAGGAGGTCGCAGTACCGGGGGGAGGTATTTT
CDR3aa: CASSQGGRSTGGRYF

len: 14
abundance: .
d_gene: TRBD1
j_gene: TRBJ1-2
v_gene: TRBV25-1
CDR3nt: TGTGCCAGCAGTGAACCGGGACAGAACTATGGCTACACCTTC
CDR3aa: CASSEPGQNYGYTF

len: 16
abundance: .
d_gene: TRBD2
j_gene: TRBJ2-3
v_gene: TRBV5-5
CDR3nt: TGTGCCAGCAGCTTGGCAGCGGGGGGTCGGGCAGATACGCAGTATTTT
CDR3aa: CASSLAAGGRADTQYF

len: 14
abundance: .
d_gene: .
j_gene: TRBJ2-7
v_gene: TRBV7-9
CDR3nt: TGTGCCAGCAGCTTAAGTCAGGGGACGGGCGAGCAGTACTTC
CDR3aa: CASSLSQGTGEQYF

len: 17
abundance: .
d_gene: .
j_gene: TRBJ2-6
v_gene: TRBV4-2
CDR3nt: TGTGCCAGCAGCCCAGCTGACGGAGCCTATGGGGCCAACGTCCTGACTTTC
CDR3aa: CASSPADGAYGANVLTF

len: 16
abundance: .
d_gene: TRBD1
j_gene: TRBJ1-6
v_gene: TRBV3-1/TRBV3-2
CDR3nt: TGTGCCAGCAGCCAAGACGGGGCCAGGGGGAATTCACCCCTCCACTTT
CDR3aa: CASSQDGARGNSPLHF

len: 15
abundance: .
d_gene: .
j_gene: TRBJ2-1
v_gene: TRBV19
CDR3nt: TGTGCCAGTACCGCCCCGGGTCCCAAGAGGAATGAGCAGTTCTTC
CDR3aa: CASTAPGPKRNEQFF